This T cell receptor beta chain was profiled in a study of fetal regulatory T cell absence and autoimmunity. The survey-level immunoSEQ assay was used. Here immunoSEQ multiplex PCR was the method, and the copy in TCRdb shows in-frame clones only, minus some. In the table there are approximately 46,000 clones, about four fifths of which are singletons. With V trimmed by 3 bases and J by 1 base, 4 bases remained unmatched. Germline CDR1 is LGHNA and CDR2 is YSLEER. This CDR3 contains 16 residues. Sequenced material: cord blood. This chain uses TRBV4-3 with TRBJ2-2, with TRBD1 matching 8 bases. This TCR was sampled from a newborn boy with IPEX syndrome. This CDR3 is CASSQRDRRNTGELFF. The DNA of the CDR3 is TGCGCCAGCAGCCAGAGGGACAGGAGGAACACCGGGGAGCTGTTTTTT.